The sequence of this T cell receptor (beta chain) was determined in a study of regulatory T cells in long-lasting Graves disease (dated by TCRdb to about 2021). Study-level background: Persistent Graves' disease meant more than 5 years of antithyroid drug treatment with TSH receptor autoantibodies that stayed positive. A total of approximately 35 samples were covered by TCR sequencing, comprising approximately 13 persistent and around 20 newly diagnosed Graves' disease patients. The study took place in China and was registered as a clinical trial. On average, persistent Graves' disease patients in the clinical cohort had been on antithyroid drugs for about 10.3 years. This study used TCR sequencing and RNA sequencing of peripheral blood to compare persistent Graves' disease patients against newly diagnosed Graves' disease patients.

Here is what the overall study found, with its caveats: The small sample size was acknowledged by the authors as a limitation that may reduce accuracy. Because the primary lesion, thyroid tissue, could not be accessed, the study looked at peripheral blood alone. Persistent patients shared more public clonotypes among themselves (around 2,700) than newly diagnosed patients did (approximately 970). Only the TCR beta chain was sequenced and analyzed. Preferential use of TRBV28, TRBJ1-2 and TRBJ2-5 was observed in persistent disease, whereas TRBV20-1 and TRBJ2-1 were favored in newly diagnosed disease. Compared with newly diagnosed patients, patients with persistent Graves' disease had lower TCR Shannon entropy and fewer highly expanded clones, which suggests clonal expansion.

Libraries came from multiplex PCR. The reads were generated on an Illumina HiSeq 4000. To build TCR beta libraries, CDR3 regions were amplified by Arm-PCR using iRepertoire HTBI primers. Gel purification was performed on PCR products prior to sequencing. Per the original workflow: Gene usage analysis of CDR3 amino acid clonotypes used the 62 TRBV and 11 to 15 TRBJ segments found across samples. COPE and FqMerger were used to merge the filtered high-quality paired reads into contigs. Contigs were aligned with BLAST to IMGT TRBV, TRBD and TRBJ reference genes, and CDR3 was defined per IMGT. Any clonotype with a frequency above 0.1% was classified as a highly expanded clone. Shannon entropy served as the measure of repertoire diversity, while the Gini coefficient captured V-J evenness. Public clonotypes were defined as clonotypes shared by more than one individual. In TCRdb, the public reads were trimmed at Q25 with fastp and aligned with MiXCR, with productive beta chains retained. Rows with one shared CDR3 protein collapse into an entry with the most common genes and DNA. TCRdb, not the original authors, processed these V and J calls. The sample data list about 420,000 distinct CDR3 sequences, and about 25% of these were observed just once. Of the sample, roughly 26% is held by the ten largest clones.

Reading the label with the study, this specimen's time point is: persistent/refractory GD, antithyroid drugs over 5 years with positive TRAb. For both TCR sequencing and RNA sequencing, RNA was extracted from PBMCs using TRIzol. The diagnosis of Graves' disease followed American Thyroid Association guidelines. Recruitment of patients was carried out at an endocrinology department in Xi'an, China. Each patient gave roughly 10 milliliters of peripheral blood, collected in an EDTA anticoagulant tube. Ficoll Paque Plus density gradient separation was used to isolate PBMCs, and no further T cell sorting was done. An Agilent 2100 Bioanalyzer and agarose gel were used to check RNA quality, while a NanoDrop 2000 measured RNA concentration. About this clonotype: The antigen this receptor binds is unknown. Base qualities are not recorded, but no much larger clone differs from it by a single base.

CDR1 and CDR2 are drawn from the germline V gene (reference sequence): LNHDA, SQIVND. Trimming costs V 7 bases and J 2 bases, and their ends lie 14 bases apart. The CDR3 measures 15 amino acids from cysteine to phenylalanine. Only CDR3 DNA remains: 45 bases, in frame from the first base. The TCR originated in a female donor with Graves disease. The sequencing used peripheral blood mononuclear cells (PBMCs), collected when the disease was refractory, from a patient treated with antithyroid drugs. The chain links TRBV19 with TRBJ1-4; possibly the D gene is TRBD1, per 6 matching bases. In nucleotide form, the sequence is TGTGCCAGTACCTTGTCAGGGGCTACTAATGAAAAACTGTTTTTT. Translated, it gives CASTLSGATNEKLFF.